This T cell receptor (beta chain) was observed in a study of PD-1 blockade in classical Hodgkin lymphoma. Clones were read by immunoSEQ multiplex PCR, and TCRdb kept only the in-frame ones, dropping some. Of about 25,000 clones listed, 80% to 85% are singletons. Time point defined: cycle 4 day 1 (C4D1), after more than five weeks of nivolumab. Relapse after autologous stem cell transplantation occurred in every patient, and brentuximab vedotin exposure varied. Researchers used magnetic negative selection to pull out pure CD4+ T cells from thawed PBMCs. Study-wide points: Causes of the repertoire differences remain undefined, possibly disease activity or prior therapy. CD4+ but not CD8+ TCR diversity rose significantly by C4D1.

With regard to this clone: Its antigen remains unknown.

The receptor's source is a human donor with classical Hodgkin lymphoma. The sample was CD4+ T cells from blood, taken before the fourth cycle of nivolumab.

The CDR3 loop reads CASSPLDITSGEQYF. CDR3 bases: TGTGCCAGCTCACCACTAGACATCACTAGCGGCGAGCAGTACTTC. The chain links TRBV18 to TRBJ2-7, with 8 bases aligning to TRBD2. Per germline, CDR1 KGHSH and CDR2 LQKENI. CDR3 length: 15 amino acids. The ends lost 1 base at V and 6 bases at J; junction bases unmatched: 8.